Listed below are T cell receptor beta chains from one sample, sequenced in a study of T-cell reconstitution after alpha-beta-depleted transplantation in children. TCRdb called the PCR reads again in MiXCR, with one record for every CDR3 protein. Counted here are a few hundred thousand distinct CDR3 sequences, roughly a tenth occurring once; the ten biggest clones make up around 5.1%. Here the sequenced sample was PBMCs from the stem cell graft donor, taken from the stem cell graft. These receptors were collected from a human donor who donated a stem cell graft to a child with SCID. Each CDR3 is given with its conserved first and last residue. Each record gives: J gene, clone size, D gene, V gene, CDR3 protein, CDR3 DNA. D genes are given only for firm matches. Expanded clones get a size class; other rows say once, few or many, or leave the size out.

J: TRBJ2-7; size: -; D: -; V: TRBV25-1; CDR3: CASSESVAPTYEQYF; DNA: TGTGCCAGCAGTGAATCTGTCGCTCCTACCTACGAGCAGTACTTC
J: TRBJ1-1; size: few; D: -; V: TRBV11-2; CDR3: CASSLVGYGEAFF; DNA: TGTGCCAGCAGCTTAGTTGGGTACGGTGAAGCTTTCTTT
J: TRBJ2-1; size: many; D: -; V: TRBV3-1; CDR3: CASSQPRASSGYNEQFF; DNA: TGTGCCAGCAGCCAACCCAGGGCTAGTAGTGGCTACAATGAGCAGTTCTTC
J: TRBJ1-2; size: many; D: TRBD1; V: TRBV5-1; CDR3: CASSLVLQGIPGEYGYTF; DNA: TGCGCCAGCAGCTTGGTTTTACAGGGGATTCCAGGGGAATATGGCTACACCTTC
J: TRBJ2-7; size: many; D: TRBD2; V: TRBV5-1; CDR3: CASSWGLAGTLEQYF; DNA: TGCGCCAGCAGCTGGGGACTAGCGGGAACCCTTGAGCAGTACTTC
J: TRBJ2-2; size: many; D: -; V: TRBV5-6; CDR3: CASSFGDTGELFF; DNA: TGTGCCAGCAGCTTTGGGGACACCGGGGAGCTGTTTTTT
J: TRBJ2-5; size: many; D: -; V: TRBV7-2; CDR3: CASSLSITQDRRATQYF; DNA: TGTGCCAGCAGCTTATCCATTACCCAGGATAGGAGAGCCACCCAGTACTTC
J: TRBJ2-7; size: many; D: -; V: TRBV12-3/TRBV12-4; CDR3: CASSLGLARASYEQYF; DNA: TGTGCCAGCAGTTTAGGGTTGGCCAGGGCCTCCTACGAGCAGTACTTC
J: TRBJ2-2; size: many; D: -; V: TRBV11-2; CDR3: CASSLSQGRGHSGELFF; DNA: TGTGCCAGCAGCTTAAGTCAGGGGAGAGGACATAGCGGGGAGCTGTTTTTT
J: TRBJ1-5; size: many; D: -; V: TRBV20-1; CDR3: CSATRTGTYSNQPQHF; DNA: TGCAGTGCTACCAGAACAGGGACCTATAGCAATCAGCCCCAGCATTTT
J: TRBJ2-7; size: many; D: TRBD2; V: TRBV12-3/TRBV12-4; CDR3: CASSGTSIGNEQYF; DNA: TGTGCCAGCAGCGGGACTAGCATTGGCAACGAGCAGTACTTC
J: TRBJ2-1; size: many; D: -; V: TRBV10-3; CDR3: CAISESGLTRQFF; DNA: TGTGCCATCAGTGAGTCGGGGCTAACACGGCAGTTCTTC
J: TRBJ2-1; size: many; D: TRBD1; V: TRBV12-3/TRBV12-4; CDR3: CASSFRQGSDEQFF; DNA: TGTGCCAGCAGTTTCAGACAGGGGTCCGATGAGCAGTTCTTC
J: TRBJ2-5; size: many; D: -; V: TRBV12-3/TRBV12-4; CDR3: CASTGRGATETQYF; DNA: TGTGCCAGCACTGGTAGGGGGGCCACGGAGACCCAGTACTTC
J: TRBJ2-3; size: many; D: -; V: TRBV5-1; CDR3: CASSLAGTPSTDTQYF; DNA: TGCGCCAGCAGCTTGGCCGGGACACCGAGCACAGATACGCAGTATTTT
J: TRBJ1-1; size: many; D: -; V: TRBV5-1; CDR3: CASSLGDTEAFF; DNA: TGCGCCAGCAGCTTGGGGGACACTGAAGCTTTCTTT
J: TRBJ2-2; size: many; D: -; V: TRBV5-1; CDR3: CASSLDRATGELFF; DNA: TGCGCCAGCAGCTTGGATCGGGCCACCGGGGAGCTGTTTTTT
J: TRBJ2-7; size: many; D: -; V: TRBV6-2/TRBV6-3; CDR3: CASTTRRGWVEQYF; DNA: TGTGCCAGCACCACACGAAGGGGATGGGTCGAGCAGTACTTC
J: TRBJ2-7; size: many; D: -; V: TRBV20-1; CDR3: CSARVGGIREQYF; DNA: TGCAGTGCTAGAGTCGGGGGCATCAGGGAGCAGTACTTC
J: TRBJ2-7; size: many; D: -; V: TRBV6-2/TRBV6-3; CDR3: CASSRDEAYEQYF; DNA: TGTGCCAGCAGCCGGGACGAGGCCTACGAGCAGTACTTC
J: TRBJ1-2; size: many; D: TRBD1; V: TRBV20-1; CDR3: CSARGEAGGGYGYTF; DNA: TGCAGTGCTAGAGGGGAGGCAGGGGGGGGGTATGGCTACACCTTC
J: TRBJ1-1; size: many; D: TRBD1; V: TRBV4-1; CDR3: CASSQIGTGGTEAFF; DNA: TGCGCCAGCAGCCAGATTGGGACAGGGGGCACTGAAGCTTTCTTT
J: TRBJ2-7; size: many; D: -; V: TRBV27; CDR3: CASSEQGRSSGEQYF; DNA: TGTGCCAGCAGTGAACAGGGCAGGTCATCGGGGGAGCAGTACTTC
J: TRBJ2-2; size: many; D: -; V: TRBV28; CDR3: CASSPGDGYTGELFF; DNA: TGTGCCAGCAGCCCTGGTGACGGTTACACCGGGGAGCTGTTTTTT
J: TRBJ2-7; size: many; D: TRBD2; V: TRBV20-1; CDR3: CSARDWGGQVDEQYF; DNA: TGCAGTGCTAGAGATTGGGGAGGGCAGGTCGACGAGCAGTACTTC
J: TRBJ1-2; size: many; D: -; V: TRBV4-2; CDR3: CASSQGGTAGSLYGYTF; DNA: TGTGCCAGCAGCCAAGGAGGGACGGCCGGCAGTCTCTATGGCTACACCTTC
J: TRBJ2-4; size: many; D: -; V: TRBV7-2; CDR3: CASSLERILAKNIQYF; DNA: TGTGCCAGCAGCTTAGAACGGATCCTAGCCAAAAACATTCAGTACTTC
J: TRBJ2-4; size: many; D: -; V: TRBV2; CDR3: CASTGEGGPNIQYF; DNA: TGTGCCAGCACCGGAGAGGGGGGGCCAAACATTCAGTACTTC
J: TRBJ2-5; size: few; D: -; V: TRBV5-6; CDR3: CASSLGGPSRTQYF; DNA: TGTGCCAGCAGCTTGGGGGGCCCGAGTCGGACCCAGTACTTC
J: TRBJ2-1; size: many; D: TRBD2; V: TRBV5-1; CDR3: CASSQGLAGFNEQFF; DNA: TGCGCCAGCAGCCAGGGACTAGCGGGGTTCAATGAGCAGTTCTTC
J: TRBJ1-4; size: -; D: TRBD1; V: TRBV6-1; CDR3: CASSEAGGQKNEKLFF; DNA: TGTGCCAGCAGTGAAGCGGGGGGACAGAAAAATGAAAAACTGTTTTTT
J: TRBJ1-1; size: few; D: -; V: TRBV5-1; CDR3: CASSFGRPVNTEAFF; DNA: TGCGCCAGCAGCTTCGGCCGCCCCGTGAACACTGAAGCTTTCTTT
J: TRBJ1-1; size: -; D: -; V: TRBV29-1; CDR3: CSVRSLRNTEAFF; DNA: TGCAGCGTGCGGTCCTTAAGGAACACTGAAGCTTTCTTT